One and the same sample provided the 19 T cell receptor beta chains below, sequenced in a study of CD8+ T cells in alopecia areata. Treatment described: oral pan-JAK inhibitor, 5-10 mg twice daily. Extracted RNA was reverse transcribed, and the resulting cDNA served as sequencing template. Here immunoSEQ multiplex PCR was the method, and the copy in TCRdb shows in-frame clones only, minus some. The sample holds fewer than 250,000 clones, around two fifths seen once. The sample here was CD4+ T cells sorted from blood, taken at roughly week 38, from a patient treated with tofacitinib. These receptor sequences come from a human donor with alopecia areata.

In its sample, this clone was seen a few times. V gene TRBV7-8 combines with J gene TRBJ1-5; D is uncertain. CDR1 is SGHVS, CDR2 FQNEAQ, per germline. This CDR3 has 15 residues. V was shortened by 1 base and J by 1 base, with 8 bases between the two germline ends. CDR3 residues: CASSLETASNQPQHF. The CDR3 bases are TGTGCCAGCAGCTTAGAGACGGCAAGCAATCAGCCCCAGCATTTT.

As concerns this clone: The CDR3 does not close with the conserved phenylalanine or tryptophan, likely indicating a read error. Because the CDR3's place on the DNA is in doubt, the DNA is left out and the CDR3 is given as listed by TCRdb. The same CDR3 is also encoded by other DNA sequences in this sample. The chain uses TRBV23-1 and TRBJ2-7. TRBV23-1 is an ORF for which the function is uncertain. The CDR3 is 10 residues long, counting both termini. CDR3 sequence: CASSQPPRAA.

The rearrangement links TRBV6-1 to TRBJ1-4; 10 bases are shared with TRBD1. With 7 bases clipped from V and 7 bases from J, the junction kept 6 bases outside the gene matches. The CDR3 covers 14 residues. CDR1 MNHNS and CDR2 SASEGT come from the germline V gene. CDR3 in amino acids: CASIMTGGPEKLFF. As DNA, the CDR3 is TGTGCCAGCATCATGACAGGGGGCCCTGAAAAACTGTTTTTT.

This clone was counted only a few times. The rearrangement links TRBV7-9 to TRBJ2-7; 7 nucleotides line up with TRBD1. Trimming took 3 bases from V and 7 from J; bases not matched to a gene: 3. The CDR3 contains 12 residues. Per germline, CDR1 SEHNR and CDR2 FQNEAQ (reference sequence). The DNA of the CDR3 is TGTGCCAGCAGCTTGACAGGGAGTGAGCAGTACTTC. Amino acids: CASSLTGSEQYF.

The chain couples TRBV7-8 to TRBJ1-5; unclear D gene. V gave up 0 bases and J gave up 11 bases, with 8 bases separating them. Germline-derived CDR1 and CDR2 are SGHVS and FQNEAQ. The CDR3 covers 12 residues. Written as DNA, the CDR3 is TGTGCCAGCAGCTTAGCGCTTGGGTCCCAGCATTTT. Protein sequence: CASSLALGSQHF.

The chain couples TRBV7-9 to TRBJ1-2; 9 positions match TRBD1. The junction had 5 bases not matched to a gene; V was cut back by 1 base and J by 2 bases. The CDR3 sequence is 16 residues long. Germline values: CDR1 SEHNR, CDR2 FQNEAQ (reference sequence). CDR3 sequence: CASSLVWDRANYGYTF. As DNA, the CDR3 is TGTGCCAGCAGCTTAGTATGGGACAGGGCGAACTATGGCTACACCTTC. Filled out from reference TRBV7-9 and TRBJ1-2, the complete variable domain reads DTGVSQNPRHKITKRGQNVTFRCDPISEHNRLYWYRQTLGQGPEFLTYFQNEAQLEKSRLLSDRFSAERPKGSFSTLEIQRTEQGDSAMYLCASSLVWDRANYGYTFGSGTRLTVV.

This clone was picked up one time. The chain employs TRBV5-1 and TRBJ2-2, with TRBD1 matching over 9 bases. V was pared by 4 bases and J by 4 bases, with 5 bases of the junction left unmatched. Germline values: CDR1 SGHRS, CDR2 YFSETQ. The CDR3 contains 15 residues. The CDR3 loop is CASSVGQGITGELFF. The CDR3 DNA follows: TGCGCCAGCAGCGTGGGACAGGGAATCACCGGGGAGCTGTTTTTT.

The rearrangement links TRBV5-1 to TRBJ2-3; D is perhaps TRBD2 (6 bases). Trimming took 4 bases from V and 1 from J, leaving 13 bases between them. CDR3 length equals 15 residues. Germline assignment: CDR1 SGHRS and CDR2 YFSETQ. CDR3 sequence: CASSLRERGTDTQYF. DNA for the CDR3: TGCGCCAGCAGCCTGAGAGAGCGGGGCACAGATACGCAGTATTTT.

The chain recombines TRBV18 with TRBJ2-5, with unresolved D. The CDR3 covers 13 residues. Trimming stripped 3 bases from V and 2 bases from J, with 7 bases between. Germline lookup yields CDR1 KGHSH and CDR2 LQKENI. The CDR3 DNA follows: TGTGCCAGCTCACCTGACTGGCAAGAGACCCAGTACTTC. Translation: CASSPDWQETQYF.

The chain joins TRBV5-4 to TRBJ1-4; D is ambiguous. The CDR3 extends over 15 amino acids. Germline lookup yields CDR1 SGHNT and CDR2 YYREEE (reference sequence). Trimming removed 0 bases from V and 4 bases from J, with 10 bases in between. CDR3 nucleotide sequence: TGTGCCAGCAGCTTGGAGGCAAGGCGTAATGAAAAACTGTTTTTT. Amino acids: CASSLEARRNEKLFF.

This clone was detected ten times or more. The rearrangement joins TRBV27 to TRBJ2-7; possibly TRBD2 for D (6 bases). The CDR3 has 14 amino acids. Trimming cost V 6 bases and J 2 bases, with 14 bases left between them. CDR1 and CDR2 from the germline V gene are MNHEY and SMNVEV (reference sequence). For the CDR3, the DNA is TGTGCCAGCAGCCGGTCTTGGGGGGCCTACGAGCAGTACTTC. Translating gives CASSRSWGAYEQYF.

The chain couples TRBV19 to TRBJ2-7; TRBD1 aligns across 7 bases. There are 15 residues in the CDR3. V trimming: 2 bases; J trimming: 3 bases; junction bases outside the gene matches: 7. Per germline, CDR1 LNHDA and CDR2 SQIVND (reference sequence). The CDR3 spells CASSILPGQRYEQYF. DNA for the CDR3: TGTGCCAGTAGTATACTCCCGGGACAGCGCTACGAGCAGTACTTC.

This chain connects TRBV15 to TRBJ2-1; D might be TRBD1 or TRBD2, each matching 5 bases. Germline V gene sequence: CDR1 LNHNV, CDR2 YYDKDF (reference sequence). This CDR3 is built from 14 residues. Trimming shortened V by 0 bases and J by 8 bases, and 11 bases separated the two germline ends. In nucleotides, the CDR3 is TGTGCCACCAGCAGAGATATCAGGGACGATGAGCAGTTCTTC. It yields the protein CATSRDIRDDEQFF.

CDR3 nucleotide sequence: TGTGCCAGCAGTGAAGCGCTAGCGGGAGTGGGGGAGACCCAGTACTTC. It codes for CASSEALAGVGETQYF. This chain joins TRBV2 and TRBJ2-5; 10 bases align to TRBD2. The CDR3 spans 16 residues. The V gene's germline CDR1 is SNHLY and CDR2 FYNNEI. Trimming cost V 0 bases and J 5 bases; bases outside gene matches: 6.

The sample holds a few counts of this clone. The rearrangement joins TRBV4-2 to TRBJ2-3; 9 bases line up with TRBD1. With 0 bases clipped from V and 5 bases from J, the junction kept 9 bases outside the gene matches. The germline V gene has CDR1 LGHNA and CDR2 YNFKEQ. The CDR3 is 17 residues long. The CDR3 DNA reads TGTGCCAGCAGCCAAGATTCAGGGGGACAGGGTGGAGATACGCAGTATTTT. Its protein is CASSQDSGGQGGDTQYF.

J is TRBJ2-2 and V is TRBV7-2; D may be TRBD2 (5 bases). CDR1 and CDR2 from the germline V gene are SGHTA and FQGNSA. The CDR3 is made up of 15 amino acids. The V end lost 4 bases, the J end lost 4 bases, and 13 bases lay between the germline ends. The DNA for the CDR3 is TGTGCCAGCAGCTCCGGACTTGCGAGCACCGGGGAGCTGTTTTTT. Its translation is CASSSGLASTGELFF.

The chain has TRBV7-9 and TRBJ1-4; perhaps TRBD1 as D (5 bases). Deletions cut 7 bases from V and 4 bases from J, with 19 bases between. In germline, CDR1 is SEHNR, CDR2 FQNEAQ (reference sequence). This CDR3 has 16 residues. Here the CDR3 DNA reads TGTGCCAGCACCGCCGTCCGGGGCAGTGTTAATGAAAAACTGTTTTTT. Encoded protein: CASTAVRGSVNEKLFF.

This clone was counted only a few times. The chain employs TRBV6-5 and TRBJ2-6; the D is unclear. Per germline, CDR1 MNHEY and CDR2 SVGAGI. The CDR3 contains 15 residues. V shed 1 base and J shed 1 base, with 5 bases lying between them. CDR3 in DNA: TGTGCCAGCAGTTACTTTGGATCTGGGGCCAACGTCCTGACTTTC. Encoded protein: CASSYFGSGANVLTF.

This clone was seen a handful of times. This chain connects TRBV29-1 to TRBJ2-3; 9 bases agree with TRBD2. After removal of 0 bases from V and 4 bases from J, the junction contained 11 bases not matched to a gene. This CDR3 comprises 17 residues. The germline V gene has CDR1 SQVTM and CDR2 ANQGSEA. Here the CDR3 DNA reads TGCAGCGTTGAAGATCCGTATATAGCGGGAGTTGCAGATACGCAGTATTTT. This codes for CSVEDPYIAGVADTQYF.